The 15 T cell receptor beta chains presented below share a single source sample, sequenced in a study of cytomegalovirus exposure and HLA in healthy donors. Primers for the PCR totalled 60 Vbeta and 13 Jbeta. Method: immunoSEQ multiplex PCR; TCRdb's copy keeps in-frame clones and lacks some. The sample lists roughly 140,000 clones; over 70% were seen once. The sequenced material came from PBMCs. Every receptor here comes from a man aged 40-49 years in good health and CMV-seropositive.

The V gene is TRBV7-2, the J gene TRBJ1-4, with 8 bases that match TRBD1. Trimming took 4 bases from V and 5 from J; bases not matched to a gene: 3. The CDR3 covers 14 residues. Germline CDR1 SGHTA, CDR2 FQGNSA. The CDR3 here is CASSSDRANEKLFF. CDR3 nucleotide sequence: TGTGCCAGCAGCTCGGACAGGGCCAATGAAAAACTGTTTTTT.

This chain links TRBV6-5 with TRBJ1-2, with TRBD1 matching over 9 bases. The junction had 9 bases not matched to a gene; V was cut back by 8 bases and J by 5 bases. The CDR3 sequence is 14 residues long. The V gene's germline CDR1 is MNHEY and CDR2 SVGAGI. The CDR3 loop reads CASLPRDRVYGYTF. Written as DNA, the CDR3 is TGTGCCAGCCTACCCCGGGACAGGGTTTATGGCTACACCTTC.

The chain is built from TRBV12-1 and TRBJ2-5; the table assigns TRBD1, which was not confirmed against the DNA. TRBV12-1 is an annotated pseudogene. This CDR3 region has 17 residues. CDR3 DNA: TGTGCCAGCAGCTTCCCCCCCGGGTGGACAAACCAAGAGACCCAGTACTTC. Translation: CASSFPPGWTNQETQYF.

This clone was counted between two and nine times. The chain is built from TRBV12-5 and TRBJ2-7; D remains ambiguous. The germline V gene encodes CDR1 LGHNT and CDR2 FRNRAP. The CDR3 is made up of 13 amino acids. V was shortened by 5 bases and J by 2 bases, with 10 bases between the two germline ends. The CDR3 coding sequence is TGTGCTAGTGGTATTCATCCCCCCTACGAGCAGTACTTC. Protein product: CASGIHPPYEQYF.

The chain combines TRBV12-5 with TRBJ1-1; 8 positions agree with TRBD1. The CDR3 contains 15 residues. Germline assignment: CDR1 LGHNT and CDR2 FRNRAP. V was pared by 4 bases and J by 1 base, with 5 bases of the junction left unmatched. CDR3: CASGWADRANTEAFF. The CDR3, as DNA: TGTGCTAGTGGTTGGGCGGACAGGGCGAACACTGAAGCTTTCTTT.

The count of this clone is one. This chain connects TRBV7-6 to TRBJ2-7; tentative D call: TRBD2 (6 bases). V was trimmed by 8 bases and J by 0 bases, leaving 14 bases between them. The CDR3 consists of 14 residues. Germline values: CDR1 SGHVS, CDR2 FNYEAQ. CDR3 sequence: CASAPAGTSYEQYF. The CDR3 nucleotides are TGTGCCAGCGCCCCTGCGGGGACCTCCTACGAGCAGTACTTC.

Of note for this clone: Within the sample, other DNA sequences also encode this same CDR3. This sequence joins TRBV7-9 and TRBJ1-5; D may be TRBD1 (5 bases). V was cut by 6 bases and J by 4 bases, with 10 bases left in between. The CDR3 covers 13 residues. CDR1 and CDR2 (germline): SEHNR, FQNEAQ (reference sequence). The CDR3, as DNA: TGTGCCAGCAGTCCCGGGGGGAATCAGCCCCAGCATTTT. It translates to CASSPGGNQPQHF.

The V gene is TRBV27, the J gene TRBJ2-6, with 10 nucleotides matching TRBD1. The V gene's germline CDR1 is MNHEY and CDR2 SMNVEV (reference sequence). V was clipped by 1 base and J by 2 bases; unmatched bases: 5. CDR3 length: 18 residues. CDR3 sequence (DNA): TGTGCCAGCAGTTTATATGGGACAGGGGACCCTGGGGCCAACGTCCTGACTTTC. It specifies CASSLYGTGDPGANVLTF.

The chain recombines TRBV4-3 with TRBJ1-3; 10 bases map to TRBD1. The germline V gene encodes CDR1 LGHNA and CDR2 YSLEER. CDR3 size: 20 residues. J lost 0 bases, V lost 1 base, and 12 bases had no gene match. The CDR3 reads CASSQGFLGTGEHSGNTIYF. The CDR3 region has the DNA TGCGCCAGCAGCCAAGGATTCCTAGGGACAGGGGAACACTCTGGAAACACCATATATTTT.

This clone was detected only once. This rearrangement joins TRBV5-1 to TRBJ2-1; 9 nucleotides agree with TRBD2. This CDR3 comprises 14 residues. Trimming at V came to 4 bases and at J to 7 bases, leaving 6 bases not matched to a gene. Germline CDR1 reads SGHRS; CDR2 reads YFSETQ. In nucleotides, the CDR3 is TGCGCCAGCAGCGCCAGACTAGCGGTAAATGAGCAGTTCTTC. This translates into CASSARLAVNEQFF.

The genes are TRBV30 and TRBJ2-7; unclear D gene. Germline loops: CDR1 GTSNPN, CDR2 SVGIG (reference sequence). V lost 3 bases to trimming and J lost 9 bases, with 15 bases between them. This CDR3 has 12 amino acids. DNA for the CDR3: TGTGCCTGGAGCCATGGGCCCGACGGGCAGTACTTC. Its protein is CAWSHGPDGQYF.

J is TRBJ2-3 and V is TRBV6-5, with 8 bases lining up with TRBD2. J gave up 7 bases and V 0 bases, and 6 bases lay outside the gene matches. The CDR3 runs to 15 residues. Germline V lookup: CDR1 MNHEY, CDR2 SVGAGI. For the CDR3, the DNA is TGTGCCAGCAGTTACTCAACCGGGGGGGCGAATACGCAGTATTTT. Protein product: CASSYSTGGANTQYF.

The chain has TRBV11-2 and TRBJ2-5; 9 positions match TRBD2. The V and J ends lost 2 bases and 0 bases, in that order; junction bases with no gene match: 1. The length of the CDR3 is 15 residues. Germline V CDR1 and CDR2: SGHAT, FQNNGV. The CDR3 protein is CASSLRTSDQETQYF. CDR3 sequence (DNA): TGTGCCAGCAGCTTAAGGACTAGCGACCAAGAGACCCAGTACTTC. The variable domain in full, with the rest retrieved from reference TRBV11-2 and TRBJ2-5, is EAGVAQSPRYKIIEKRQSVAFWCNPISGHATLYWYQQILGQGPKLLIQFQNNGVVDDSQLPKDRFSAERLKGVDSTLKIQPAKLEDSAVYLCASSLRTSDQETQYFGPGTRLLVL.

The V and J genes are TRBV18 and TRBJ2-1, with D hard to call. The germline gives CDR1 KGHSH, CDR2 LQKENI. This CDR3 is built from 13 residues. V was trimmed by 1 base and J by 5 bases, leaving 6 bases between them. The CDR3 spells CASSPRRDNEQFF. In DNA form, the CDR3 reads TGTGCCAGCTCACCACGAAGAGACAATGAGCAGTTCTTC.

V gene TRBV11-3 combines with J gene TRBJ2-7, with no clear D. Trimming took off 2 bases at V and 7 bases at J, with 9 bases between the two ends. There are 12 residues in the CDR3. CDR1 SGHNT and CDR2 YENEEA come from the germline V gene. CDR3 DNA: TGTGCCAGCAGCTTAAACTCTAGAGAGCAGTACTTC. Translating it yields CASSLNSREQYF.